A selection of T cell receptor beta chains follows, all from one sample in a study of T cell responses to AZD1222 COVID-19 vaccine. Clones were read by immunoSEQ multiplex PCR, and TCRdb kept only the in-frame ones, dropping some. The sample gives some 140,000 clones, under 95% of which show up once; 3% to 3.5% is in the top ten. The material sequenced was peripheral blood, taken on day 0 of AZD1222 vaccination. The receptors here all came from an adult in good health. Both conserved end residues are part of each CDR3. The order of the fields is D gene, J gene, V gene, clone size, CDR3 DNA, CDR3 protein. A D gene is named only where the DNA matches it firmly. Not every row has a clone size; where given, it reads once, few, many or a size class.

. TRBJ1-1 TRBV11-3 . TGTGCCAGCAGCTTGTCCCCTCGAACTGAAGCTTTCTTT CASSLSPRTEAFF
TRBD2 TRBJ2-7 TRBV4-2 . TGTGCCAGCAGCCAAGAGCCGGCCAGCGGGAGTTCCCACGAGCAGTACTTC CASSQEPASGSSHEQYF
TRBD1 TRBJ1-2 TRBV5-5 . TGTGCCAGCAGCCCTCACAGGGGGAACTATGGCTACACCTTC CASSPHRGNYGYTF
. TRBJ1-2 TRBV6-2/TRBV6-3 few TGTGCCAGCAGTCCACCAGGGGCGCCTAACTATGGCTACACCTTC CASSPPGAPNYGYTF
. TRBJ1-1 TRBV3-1/TRBV3-2 . TGTGCCAGCAGCCAAGACGTTCGGGCCCCCGTGGCGGGGAACTGTGCTGAAGCTTTCTTT CASSQDVRAPVAGNCAEAFF
. TRBJ1-5 TRBV23-1 . TGCGCCAGCAGTGCGAAGGCGAGGAGGGATAATCAGCCCCAGCATTTT CASSAKARRDNQPQHF
. TRBJ1-1 TRBV6-5 . TGTGCCAGCAGTCAGAACATGAACACTGAAGCTTTCTTT CASSQNMNTEAFF
TRBD2 TRBJ2-1 TRBV25-1 . TGTGCCAGCAGTGAACTCGGGACTAGCGGGAGCAATGAGCAGTTCTTC CASSELGTSGSNEQFF
. TRBJ1-6 TRBV9 once TGTGCCAGCAGCGCCGAACAAGATTCACCCCTCCACTTT CASSAEQDSPLHF
TRBD2 TRBJ2-5 TRBV7-6 . TGTGCCAGCAGCCGCGGGGGAGATGGAGAGACCCAGTACTTC CASSRGGDGETQYF
. TRBJ1-1 TRBV12-3/TRBV12-4 . TGTGCCAGTGGCCTTCTGACTGAAGCTTTCTTT CASGLLTEAFF
. TRBJ1-3 TRBV28 . TGTGCCAGCAGTTTGAATGTGGCAGGGGAATCTGGAAACACCATATATTTT CASSLNVAGESGNTIYF
TRBD2 TRBJ2-7 TRBV19 . TGTGCCAGTAGCGACCCTAGCGGCCATTACGAGCAGTACTTC CASSDPSGHYEQYF
TRBD2 TRBJ2-1 TRBV5-4 . TGTGCCAGCAGCGTTCTCGCGGGAGCTTCCTACAATGAGCAGTTCTTC CASSVLAGASYNEQFF
. TRBJ2-3 TRBV5-6 . TGTGCCAGCAGCGTGGTAATCAGCACAGATACGCAGTATTTT CASSVVISTDTQYF